The 24 T cell receptor beta chains given below trace back to one sample, sequenced in a study of T cells in narcolepsy. The method was immunoSEQ multiplex PCR; TCRdb's version includes in-frame clones alone and lacks a portion of them. The table includes about 13,000 clones, about 89% detected once. The specimen sequenced was CD45RA- memory CD4+ T cells from PBMCs. These receptors all come from a human donor with narcolepsy.

The chain joins TRBV11-3 to TRBJ2-5; 7 bases are a match to TRBD1. Per the germline V gene, CDR1 is SGHNT and CDR2 is YENEEA. This CDR3 has 15 residues. V was pared by 2 bases and J by 5 bases, with 8 bases of the junction left unmatched. CDR3: CASSLLTGTSETQYF. As DNA, the CDR3 is TGTGCCAGCAGCTTACTGACAGGGACCTCGGAGACCCAGTACTTC.

This clone appeared a few times. The rearrangement joins TRBV18 to TRBJ1-1; D remains unclear. V lost 2 bases, J lost 1 base, and 14 bases lay in between. In germline, CDR1 is KGHSH, CDR2 LQKENI. This CDR3 contains 16 residues. As DNA, the CDR3 is TGTGCCAGCTCACCATTCCTCGGGGATTCGAACACTGAAGCTTTCTTT. This encodes CASSPFLGDSNTEAFF.

CDR3 sequence reads: CASSMQINTGELFF. CDR3 DNA: TGTGCCAGTAGTATGCAGATCAACACCGGGGAGCTGTTTTTT. The chain couples TRBV19 to TRBJ2-2, with D unresolved. CDR1 and CDR2 (germline): LNHDA, SQIVND (reference sequence). The CDR3 is made up of 14 amino acids. V gave up 3 bases and J gave up 2 bases, with 7 bases separating them. Full variable domain (outside the CDR3, taken from reference TRBV19 and TRBJ2-2): DGGITQSPKYLFRKEGQNVTLSCEQNLNHDAMYWYRQDPGQGLRLIYYSQIVNDFQKGDIAEGYSVSREKKESFPLTVTSAQKNPTAFYLCASSMQINTGELFFGEGSRLTVL.

The chain uses TRBV15 and TRBJ1-3; D not resolved. CDR1 and CDR2 from the germline V gene are LNHNV and YYDKDF (reference sequence). The CDR3 runs 13 residues. Trimming pared 5 bases from V and 4 bases from J, leaving 9 bases between. The DNA for the CDR3 is TGTGCCACCAGCCGACTCCAGGGAAACACCATATATTTT. As protein: CATSRLQGNTIYF.

CDR3 amino acids: CASSAGPPGSGSEAFF. Written as DNA, the CDR3 is TGTGCCAGCAGCGCAGGTCCCCCGGGATCTGGGTCTGAAGCTTTCTTT. The chain combines TRBV9 with TRBJ1-1, with unresolved D. Germline V CDR1 and CDR2: SGDLS, YYNGEE. The V gene lost 3 bases and the J gene lost 6 bases, with 21 bases spanning the gap. There are 16 residues in the CDR3.

This clone was observed a single time. V and J are TRBV5-1 and TRBJ2-7; 12 positions agree with TRBD1. From germline, CDR1 is SGHRS and CDR2 YFSETQ. J lost 12 bases, V lost 1 base, and 11 bases had no gene match. The CDR3 runs to 15 residues. In DNA, the CDR3 is TGCGCCAGCAGCTTGTCCGGGACAGGGGGCGCCGATATGTACTTC. Its protein is CASSLSGTGGADMYF.

V is TRBV7-8 and J is TRBJ1-2; D ambiguous. V lost 0 bases and J lost 7, with 9 bases in between. The CDR3 runs 13 residues. Looked up from germline, CDR1 is SGHVS and CDR2 is FQNEAQ. CDR3 residues: CASSLAHPGGYTF. The CDR3 coding sequence is TGTGCCAGCAGCTTAGCTCATCCGGGTGGCTACACCTTC.

The V call is TRBV7-9, the J call TRBJ2-1; 7 nucleotides match TRBD2. Unmatched junction bases numbered 22, after V lost 5 bases and J lost 9 bases. CDR3 length: 18 residues. Germline CDR1 reads SEHNR; CDR2 reads FQNEAQ (reference sequence). CDR3 in amino acids: CASSPLKWWEGLVGEQFF. DNA for the CDR3: TGTGCCAGCAGCCCCTTGAAGTGGTGGGAGGGCCTAGTAGGTGAGCAGTTCTTC.

V gene TRBV2 combines with J gene TRBJ2-3; D might be TRBD1 (6 bases). V was shortened by 4 bases and J by 2 bases, with 13 bases between the two germline ends. The CDR3 has 15 residues. The germline CDR1 and CDR2 sequences are SNHLY and FYNNEI. CDR3 nucleotide sequence: TGTGCCAGCAGTGCTTTGGGGGCGACCACAGATACGCAGTATTTT. This gives the protein CASSALGATTDTQYF.

V and J are TRBV2 and TRBJ2-3, with 9 bases matching TRBD2. CDR1 is SNHLY, CDR2 FYNNEI, per germline. V lost 6 bases, J lost 4 bases, and 5 bases stayed unmatched. This CDR3 is 14 amino acids long. The CDR3 DNA follows: TGTGCCAGCAGGCCGGGACTAGCAGCAGATACGCAGTATTTT. The encoded protein is CASRPGLAADTQYF.

The V and J genes are TRBV19 and TRBJ2-3, with 10 bases fitting TRBD1. Germline lookup yields CDR1 LNHDA and CDR2 SQIVND (reference sequence). The CDR3 consists of 16 residues. V lost 1 base and J lost 7; bases outside the gene matches: 8. As DNA, the CDR3 is TGTGCCAGTAGTATAGTGTGGGACAGGGGACAAAATACGCAGTATTTT. Translated, it gives CASSIVWDRGQNTQYF.

The chain has TRBV14 and TRBJ2-7; 11 nucleotides match TRBD1. V lost 3 bases to trimming and J lost 3 bases; unmatched junction nucleotides: 4. This CDR3 is 15 amino acids long. CDR1 is SGHDN and CDR2 is FVKESK in the germline V gene. The CDR3 DNA reads as TGTGCCAGCAGCCACGCCGGGACAGGGGGCTACGAGCAGTACTTC. Protein product: CASSHAGTGGYEQYF.

The chain recombines TRBV5-6 with TRBJ2-3; weak D call: TRBD1 (6 bases). The CDR3 is made up of 17 amino acids. Germline V lookup: CDR1 SGHDT, CDR2 YYEEEE. V lost 4 bases and J lost 0, with 18 bases in between. In DNA, the CDR3 is TGTGCCAGCAGCCGAAGACAGGCGTTATCTAGCACAGATACGCAGTATTTT. Its translation is CASSRRQALSSTDTQYF.

This chain links TRBV5-4 with TRBJ2-3; D ambiguous. This CDR3 comprises 13 residues. From germline, CDR1 is SGHNT and CDR2 YYREEE (reference sequence). Trimming removed 4 bases from V and 2 bases from J, with 8 bases in between. Here the CDR3 reads CASSLEYTDTQYF. In DNA, the CDR3 is TGTGCCAGCAGCCTAGAATACACAGATACGCAGTATTTT.

This clone was picked up one time. The CDR3 nucleotides read TGTGCCAGCAAGAAACAGGGGCCCGTGACCGCCAAAAACATTCAGTACTTC. It is translated as CASKKQGPVTAKNIQYF. The rearrangement uses TRBV5-4 and TRBJ2-4, with TRBD1 matching over 7 bases. The trim removed 6 bases at V and 1 base at J, leaving 13 bases unmatched. Per the germline V gene, CDR1 is SGHNT and CDR2 is YYREEE (reference sequence). This CDR3 comprises 17 residues.

The genes are TRBV28 and TRBJ1-4, with D possibly TRBD1 on 5 matching bases. The germline V and J ends were trimmed by 3 bases and 8 bases, with 13 bases remaining between them. Germline assignment: CDR1 MDHEN and CDR2 SYDVKM. The CDR3 loop spans 14 amino acids. In DNA form, the CDR3 reads TGTGCCAGCAGTTTCCGACAGATAGAAGAAAAACTGTTTTTT. Its protein is CASSFRQIEEKLFF.

This clone has a single count. The rearrangement uses TRBV9 and TRBJ1-3; D not resolved. CDR3 length: 19 amino acids. Germline-derived CDR1 and CDR2 are SGDLS and YYNGEE. The ends were cut back, 0 bases at V and 0 bases at J, with 19 bases in the middle. The CDR3 protein is CASSVARTVSGDSGNTIYF. The DNA of the CDR3 is TGTGCCAGCAGCGTAGCTCGGACGGTGAGCGGAGACTCTGGAAACACCATATATTTT.

The gene calls are TRBV27 and TRBJ1-4; 8 nucleotides match TRBD1. V lost 3 bases to trimming and J lost 5 bases; unmatched junction nucleotides: 5. Germline V gene lookup returns CDR1 MNHEY and CDR2 SMNVEV (reference sequence). This CDR3 region has 15 residues. The CDR3 sequence is CASSFRTGRNEKLFF. CDR3 sequence (DNA): TGTGCCAGCAGTTTCAGGACAGGGCGAAATGAAAAACTGTTTTTT. Variable domain in full (rest from reference TRBV27 and TRBJ1-4): EAQVTQNPRYLITVTGKKLTVTCSQNMNHEYMSWYRQDPGLGLRQIYYSMNVEVTDKGDVPEGYKVSRKEKRNFPLILESPSPNQTSLYFCASSFRTGRNEKLFFGSGTQLSVL.

This chain uses TRBV6-1 with TRBJ2-5, with D tentatively TRBD2 (5 bases). CDR1 is MNHNS and CDR2 is SASEGT in the germline V gene. The V end was cut by 3 bases, the J end by 8 bases, with 10 bases between. The CDR3 covers 12 residues. The CDR3 reads CASSEREHTQYF. The CDR3, as DNA: TGTGCCAGCAGTGAGAGGGAGCATACCCAGTACTTC.

The chain employs TRBV18 and TRBJ2-5; TRBD2 might be the D (5 bases). The assigned J gene may be wrong: the sequence end matches TRBJ2-7 better. Germline CDR1 and CDR2: KGHSH and LQKENI. The CDR3 totals 13 residues. The CDR3 loop is CASSPSGSYEQYF. CDR3 DNA: TGTGCCAGCTCACCAAGCGGCTCCTACGAGCAGTACTTC.

The CDR3 here is CASTSTINYEQYF. As DNA, the CDR3 is TGTGCCAGCACCTCGACTATAAACTACGAGCAGTACTTC. The rearrangement uses TRBV6-5 and TRBJ2-7; D possibly corresponds to TRBD2 (5 bases). There are 13 residues in the CDR3. Germline V CDR1 and CDR2: MNHEY, SVGAGI. Trimming shortened V by 7 bases and J by 3 bases, and 13 bases separated the two germline ends.

The rearrangement joins TRBV19 to TRBJ2-3; D perhaps matches TRBD1 (6 bases). Trimming removed 5 bases at V and 1 base at J, with 16 bases between. CDR3 length equals 16 residues. The germline gives CDR1 LNHDA, CDR2 SQIVND (reference sequence). The CDR3 loop reads CASSAQGHPGTDTQYF. In nucleotides, the CDR3 is TGTGCCAGTAGTGCACAGGGCCATCCCGGCACAGATACGCAGTATTTT.

The rearrangement links TRBV14 to TRBJ2-7; possibly TRBD2 for D (7 bases). Germline-derived CDR1 and CDR2 are SGHDN and FVKESK. The V end was cut by 5 bases, the J end by 1 base, with 12 bases between. This CDR3 is 14 amino acids long. The CDR3 is CASSFGGASYEQYF. The CDR3, as DNA: TGTGCCAGCAGCTTTGGGGGGGCATCCTACGAGCAGTACTTC.

V and J are TRBV7-9 and TRBJ2-1; 8 bases match TRBD2. The CDR3 runs 14 residues. CDR1 is SEHNR, CDR2 FQNEAQ, per germline (reference sequence). V was clipped by 7 bases and J by 4 bases; unmatched bases: 6. CDR3 region: CASNIAGGYNEQFF. CDR3 DNA sequence: TGTGCCAGCAATATCGCGGGAGGATACAATGAGCAGTTCTTC.